The 7 T cell receptor beta chains in this list originate from one sample, sequenced in a study of regulatory T cells in long-lasting Graves disease. The sample's time point: persistent/refractory GD, antithyroid drugs over 5 years with positive TRAb. Isolated PBMC RNA provided the starting material for the TCR library. TCR beta libraries were built with iRepertoire HTBI primers and Arm-PCR of CDR3 regions. TCRdb reprocessed the multiplex PCR reads with MiXCR, giving one entry per CDR3 protein. The profile covers 500,000 to 800,000 distinct CDR3 sequences, with about 30% appearing a single time and about 40% taken by the ten largest. The starting material was peripheral blood mononuclear cells (PBMCs), obtained when the disease was refractory, from a patient treated with antithyroid drugs. These receptor sequences come from a female donor with Graves disease.

The rearrangement uses TRBV6-5 and TRBJ1-6; D uncertain. The CDR3 totals 15 residues. V was cut by 4 bases and J by 9 bases, with 16 bases left in between. Germline-derived CDR1 and CDR2 are MNHEY and SVGAGI. CDR3 sequence: CASSLSTDFGSPLHF. CDR3 bases: TGTGCCAGCAGTTTATCGACGGACTTTGGTTCACCCCTCCACTTT.

J is TRBJ1-2 and V is TRBV6-1; TRBD1 is a possible D gene (5 bases). Germline V gene data show CDR1 as MNHNS and CDR2 as SASEGT. CDR3 length equals 13 residues. The V gene lost 6 bases and the J gene lost 6 bases, with 14 bases spanning the gap. CDR3 DNA sequence: TGTGCCAGCAGCCGTAGCAGGGACCATGGCTACACCTTC. It translates to CASSRSRDHGYTF.

The chain has TRBV5-4 and TRBJ1-3, with a tentative D call TRBD1 (6 bases). Germline CDR1 SGHNT, CDR2 YYREEE (reference sequence). Trimming removed 4 bases at V and 0 bases at J, with 14 bases between. This CDR3 is built from 16 residues. CDR3 protein: CASSRQGSFSGNTIYF. In DNA form, the CDR3 reads TGTGCCAGCAGCCGCCAGGGGTCCTTCTCTGGAAACACCATATATTTT.

The chain employs TRBV3-1 and TRBJ2-5; D not certain. Germline V gene sequence: CDR1 LGHDT, CDR2 YNNKEL (reference sequence). This CDR3 spans 13 amino acids. V was clipped by 1 base and J by 5 bases, with 8 bases between them. The CDR3 here is CASSQVDFETQYF. The CDR3 DNA sequence: TGTGCCAGCAGCCAAGTCGATTTTGAGACCCAGTACTTC.

V gene TRBV12-5 combines with J gene TRBJ2-7; perhaps TRBD2 as D (5 bases). V dropped 0 bases and J dropped 6 bases, with 6 bases sitting between them. The CDR3 spans 12 residues. Germline CDR1 LGHNT, CDR2 FRNRAP. The CDR3: CASGLVRGEQYF. In DNA form, the CDR3 reads TGTGCTAGTGGTTTGGTACGGGGCGAGCAGTACTTC.

Of note for this clonotype: The CDR3 does not close with the conserved phenylalanine or tryptophan, likely indicating a read error. This chain joins TRBV7-6 and TRBJ1-1; 9 bases map to TRBD1. This CDR3 is 15 amino acids long. Germline CDR1 is SGHVS and CDR2 is FNYEAQ. V dropped 4 bases and J dropped 5; count of bases not matched to a gene: 8. The CDR3 spells CASSSGQGLDTEAFS. CDR3 bases: TGTGCCAGCAGCTCCGGACAGGGGCTGGATACTGAAGCTTTCTCT.

The rearrangement links TRBV29-1 to TRBJ1-1; D ambiguous. Germline V gives CDR1 SQVTM, CDR2 ANQGSEA. The CDR3 spans 13 residues. V shed 5 bases and J shed 0 bases, with 10 bases lying between them. The CDR3 sequence: CSVRRLLNTEAFF. Here the CDR3 DNA reads TGCAGCGTTAGGAGGCTCTTGAACACTGAAGCTTTCTTT. Filled out from reference TRBV29-1 and TRBJ1-1, the complete variable domain reads SAVISQKPSRDICQRGTSLTIQCQVDSQVTMMFWYRQQPGQSLTLIATANQGSEATYESGFVIDKFPISRPNLTFSTLTVSNMSPEDSSIYLCSVRRLLNTEAFFGQGTRLTVV.